The entry that follows covers one T cell receptor beta chain sequence. This record belongs to a study of T cell changes during pregnancy in multiple sclerosis. This CDR3 has 13 residues. The V end was cut by 1 base, the J end by 8 bases, with 12 bases between. The germline gives CDR1 SGHRS, CDR2 YFSETQ. The repertoire was sequenced with immunoSEQ multiplex PCR; TCRdb's copy has only in-frame clones and lacks some. This table has tens of thousands of clones, more than 85% appearing once. The receptor was derived from a female donor with multiple sclerosis, enrolled in a pregnancy study. The chain has TRBV5-1 and TRBJ1-2; a possible D gene is TRBD1 (5 bases). Material: peripheral blood, obtained in the first trimester of pregnancy. The CDR3 DNA follows: TGCGCCAGCAGCTTGAGCAGGGCTGGGGGCTACACCTTC. Its translation: CASSLSRAGGYTF.